The 15 T cell receptor beta chains presented below share a single source sample, sequenced in a study of Graves' ophthalmopathy and Graves' hyperthyroidism. Amplification targeted the TCR beta CDR3 regions, with RNA transcripts as the source material. Following a first-round RT-PCR that used HTBI primers, a second-round multiplex PCR was carried out. TCRdb redid the calling of the multiplex PCR reads with MiXCR, one entry per CDR3 protein. The data show about 700,000 distinct CDR3 sequences, roughly two fifths seen once. The sample was peripheral blood. These receptors all come from an adult man with Graves' ophthalmopathy.

Worth noting for this clonotype: This may be a read error, as it is one base from a much larger clone. The rearrangement links TRBV19 to TRBJ2-7, with D maybe TRBD1 (5 bases). Germline V gives CDR1 LNHDA, CDR2 SQIVND (reference sequence). V lost 3 bases and J lost 4, with 13 bases in between. This CDR3 is 14 amino acids long. The CDR3 is CASSIMAGQYEQYF. DNA for the CDR3: TGTGCCAGTAGTATTATGGCAGGGCAATACGAGCAGTACTTC. Using reference TRBV19 and TRBJ2-7 for the parts outside the CDR3, the full variable domain is DGGITQSPKYLFRKEGQNVTLSCEQNLNHDAMYWYRQDPGQGLRLIYYSQIVNDFQKGDIAEGYSVSREKKESFPLTVTSAQKNPTAFYLCASSIMAGQYEQYFGPGTRLTVT.

The V call is TRBV5-6, the J call TRBJ2-5, with D maybe TRBD1 (6 bases). V was pared by 4 bases and J by 2 bases, with 15 bases between. This CDR3 spans 15 amino acids. Germline V CDR1 and CDR2: SGHDT, YYEEEE. The CDR3 is CASSERDNLQETQYF. DNA of the CDR3: TGTGCCAGCAGCGAACGGGACAACCTGCAAGAGACCCAGTACTTC.

This clonotype was observed at least ten times. This chain joins TRBV7-8 and TRBJ2-5; 10 bases agree with TRBD1. CDR1 and CDR2 from the germline V gene are SGHVS and FQNEAQ. V lost 6 bases, J lost 5 bases, and 6 bases stayed unmatched. The length of the CDR3 is 14 residues. The CDR3 loop reads CASRDRGRPETQYF. CDR3 bases: TGTGCCAGCAGAGACAGGGGGCGCCCCGAGACCCAGTACTTC. The variable domain in full, completed from reference TRBV7-8 and TRBJ2-5, reads GAGVSQSPRYKVAKRGQDVALRCDPISGHVSLFWYQQALGQGPEFLTYFQNEAQLDKSGLPSDRFFAERPEGSVSTLKIQRTQQEDSAVYLCASRDRGRPETQYFGPGTRLLVL.

V gene TRBV2 combines with J gene TRBJ2-5; 8 nucleotides match TRBD1. With 3 bases clipped from V and 4 bases from J, the junction kept 7 bases outside the gene matches. Germline V CDR1 and CDR2: SNHLY, FYNNEI. CDR3 length: 15 residues. The CDR3 region is CASSDRGRQRETQYF. The CDR3 DNA is TGTGCCAGCAGTGACAGGGGGCGCCAAAGAGAGACCCAGTACTTC.

This chain uses TRBV7-9 with TRBJ1-1; a weak D match, TRBD1 (6 bases). Trimming shortened V by 5 bases and J by 12 bases, and 22 bases separated the two germline ends. The CDR3 spans 14 residues. The germline CDR1 and CDR2 sequences are SEHNR and FQNEAQ (reference sequence). The CDR3 DNA reads as TGTGCCAGCAGCCAAGGGGGGCCGAGGGAGGAATCTTTCTTT. It yields the protein CASSQGGPREESFF.

This clonotype has a count of ten or more. V gene TRBV7-9 combines with J gene TRBJ2-7, with D perhaps TRBD1 or TRBD2 (5 bases each). The germline V gene has CDR1 SEHNR and CDR2 FQNEAQ (reference sequence). This CDR3 has 18 residues. V lost 3 bases and J 0 bases, leaving 21 bases between the germline ends. The CDR3, as DNA: TGTGCCAGCAGCTTTCATCTGACGGGACGCCTTAGCTCCTACGAGCAGTACTTC. Protein: CASSFHLTGRLSSYEQYF.

This clonotype was observed once. The chain joins TRBV15 to TRBJ2-5, with D possibly matching TRBD1 (7 bases). Germline CDR1 and CDR2: LNHNV and YYDKDF (reference sequence). Trimming shortened V by 3 bases and J by 1 base, and 15 bases separated the two germline ends. The CDR3 totals 16 residues. The CDR3 reads CATSRKQGTRQETQYF. In DNA, the CDR3 is TGTGCCACCAGCAGGAAACAGGGGACTCGCCAAGAGACCCAGTACTTC.

The table lists this clonotype with many counts. The gene calls are TRBV5-1 and TRBJ2-2; tentatively, D is TRBD2 (6 bases). In germline, CDR1 is SGHRS, CDR2 YFSETQ. This CDR3 has 14 amino acids. Deletions cut 7 bases from V and 0 bases from J, with 10 bases between. The CDR3 DNA sequence: TGCGCCAGCGCCAGCGGGTCGAACACCGGGGAGCTGTTTTTT. It encodes CASASGSNTGELFF.

This clonotype was observed a few times. The V gene is TRBV7-9, the J gene TRBJ1-5; D remains unclear. The CDR3 covers 15 residues. V gave up 6 bases and J gave up 3 bases, with 15 bases separating them. Germline V gene lookup returns CDR1 SEHNR and CDR2 FQNEAQ (reference sequence). CDR3 amino acids: CASSLSSGFNQPQHF. CDR3 sequence (DNA): TGTGCCAGCAGTTTATCATCCGGGTTCAATCAGCCCCAGCATTTT.

The rearrangement links TRBV12-3 or TRBV12-4 to TRBJ2-7; TRBD2 is a possible D gene (6 bases). This CDR3 is 12 amino acids long. The CDR3 DNA is TGTGCTAGTCGAGCCGTAGCGGATAAGCAGTACTTC. Its protein is CASRAVADKQYF.

This clonotype was counted ten times or more. The CDR3 bases are TGTGCCAGTAGTTTACCGGGACAGACTTACACCGGGGAGCTGTTTTTT. Residues: CASSLPGQTYTGELFF. The gene calls are TRBV19 and TRBJ2-2; TRBD1 matches 7 bases. The V segment lost 5 bases and the J segment 3 bases; nucleotides outside the gene matches: 9. This CDR3 spans 16 amino acids. Germline CDR1 LNHDA, CDR2 SQIVND (reference sequence).

This clonotype was counted ten times or more. This may stem from a read error, because a much larger clone lies one nucleotide away. The chain couples TRBV29-1 to TRBJ2-7, with 9 nucleotides matching TRBD1. Germline V gene data show CDR1 as SQVTM and CDR2 as ANQGSEA. There are 13 residues in the CDR3. CDR3 region: CSVVTGGSYGQYF. As DNA, the CDR3 is TGCAGCGTTGTGACAGGGGGATCCTACGGGCAGTACTTC.

The genes are TRBV7-3 and TRBJ2-3; D not resolved. Trimming took off 1 base at V and 4 bases at J, with 9 bases between the two ends. From germline, CDR1 is SGHTA and CDR2 FQGTGA. This CDR3 spans 14 amino acids. DNA of the CDR3: TGTGCCAGCAGCTTAAGAGTTCCCCCAGATACGCAGTATTTT. Translating it yields CASSLRVPPDTQYF.

This clonotype was recorded many times. This chain joins TRBV29-1 and TRBJ2-5; D not certain. V dropped 6 bases and J dropped 2 bases, with 25 bases sitting between them. The CDR3 length is 17 residues. Germline CDR1 SQVTM, CDR2 ANQGSEA. CDR3 in DNA: TGCAGCGTCGATTCAGACCCCTGGTTCCAGCGACAAGAGACCCAGTACTTC. Its protein product is CSVDSDPWFQRQETQYF.

This clonotype came up many times. The V gene is TRBV7-2, the J gene TRBJ1-1; D ambiguous. CDR1 is SGHTA and CDR2 is FQGNSA in the germline V gene. Trimming took off 5 bases at V and 4 bases at J, with 17 bases between the two ends. The CDR3 has 15 amino acids. CDR3: CASSPLHGVGTEAFF. Here the CDR3 DNA reads TGTGCCAGCAGCCCACTCCACGGCGTGGGCACTGAAGCTTTCTTT.